This T cell receptor (beta chain) was profiled in a study of T cells in Graves' hyperthyroidism and ophthalmopathy. This clonotype has ten or more counts. Amplified TCR beta CDR3 regions came from RNA transcripts. The primer set for the first-round RT-PCR of the TCR CDR3 was HTBI. One entry per CDR3 protein results from TCRdb running MiXCR on the multiplex PCR reads. The table lists about 600,000 distinct CDR3 sequences, around 14% of them singletons. The source is a woman younger than 30 with Graves' ophthalmopathy. Sequences were obtained from blood.

The CDR3 region has the DNA TGTGCCAGCAGCCATCCCATTGTGGGGGAGACCCAGTACTTC. Its protein product is CASSHPIVGETQYF. The rearrangement links TRBV3-1 to TRBJ2-5; D is uncertain. Germline V gene data show CDR1 as LGHDT and CDR2 as YNNKEL (reference sequence). This CDR3 region has 14 residues. V lost 3 bases to trimming and J lost 5 bases, with 13 bases between them.